The text below deals with one T cell receptor (beta chain). This clonotype was observed at least ten times. Its antigen specificity is not known. Base-call qualities are not available, and no considerably larger clone is one nucleotide away. The sample belongs to a study of T-cell reconstitution after alpha-beta-depleted transplantation in children (dated by TCRdb to about 2016). As for the study more broadly: Using TCR repertoire profiling, the study followed T-cell immune reconstitution in a quantitative way in children after TCRalphabeta/CD19-depleted allogeneic hematopoietic cell transplantation.

Library generation was performed with PCR. For sequencing, an Illumina HiSeq 2500 was employed. To normalize quantification of the TCRbeta repertoire, the TCR libraries were built with molecular barcoding that relied on unique molecular identifiers. The raw public reads went through TCRdb reprocessing: fastp at Q25, MiXCR clone calling, in-frame beta chains kept. For every CDR3 protein sequence, its rows merge into one entry that carries the most common genes and DNA. Here the sample has 100,000 or so distinct CDR3 sequences; roughly an eighth occur a single time. Of the sample, around 14% is held by the ten largest clones. The CDR3 contains 15 residues, cysteine and phenylalanine counted. The entry retains the CDR3 DNA only, 45 bases that are in frame from base 1. V has 2 bases trimmed and J has 6 bases trimmed; junction bases matching no gene number 5. CDR1 and CDR2 were assigned from the germline V gene (reference sequence) as DFQATT and SNEGSKA.

The sample in question was PBMCs from the stem cell graft donor, obtained from the stem cell graft. The TCR comes from a human donor who donated a stem cell graft to a child with inherited bone marrow failure. The chain is assembled from TRBV20-1 and TRBJ2-1; TRBD2 fits 12 bases in the junction. The DNA is as follows: TGCAGTGCTAGACTGGCTAGCGGGGGGGGCAATGAGCAGTTCTTC. This codes for CSARLASGGGNEQFF.